This T cell receptor beta chain was sequenced for a study of response to subunit inactivated influenza vaccine. TCRdb independently ran MiXCR on the RT-PCR reads; one entry per CDR3 protein. The sample lists around 650,000 distinct CDR3 sequences, 15% to 19% seen once, with more than 9% in the top ten. This clonotype has only a few counts. Losses at the gene ends were 5 bases for V and 0 bases for J; bases not matched to a gene: 9. CDR1 and CDR2 from the germline V gene are MNHNS and SASEGT. The CDR3 runs to 17 residues. The specimen was PBMCs from blood, collected approximately 13 days after vaccination. This chain connects TRBV6-1 to TRBJ2-1; 8 bases are shared with TRBD1. The source of this sequence is a man between 50 and 59 years old who received an inactivated influenza vaccine. This CDR3 is CASSPLPGTGSYNEQFF. The CDR3 nucleotides read TGTGCCAGCAGTCCCCTGCCCGGGACAGGCTCCTACAATGAGCAGTTCTTC.